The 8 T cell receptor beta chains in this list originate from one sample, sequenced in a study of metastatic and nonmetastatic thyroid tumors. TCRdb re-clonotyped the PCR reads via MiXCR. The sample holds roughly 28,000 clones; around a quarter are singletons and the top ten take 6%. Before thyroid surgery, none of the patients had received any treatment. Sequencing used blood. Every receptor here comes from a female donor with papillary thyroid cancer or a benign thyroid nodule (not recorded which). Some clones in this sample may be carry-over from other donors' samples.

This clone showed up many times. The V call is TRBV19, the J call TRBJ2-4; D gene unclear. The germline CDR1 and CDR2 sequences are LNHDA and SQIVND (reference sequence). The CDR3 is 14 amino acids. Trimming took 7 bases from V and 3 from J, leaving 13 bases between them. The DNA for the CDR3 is TGTGCCAGTAATATTAGCTTCGGCAAAAACATTCAGTACTTC. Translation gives CASNISFGKNIQYF.

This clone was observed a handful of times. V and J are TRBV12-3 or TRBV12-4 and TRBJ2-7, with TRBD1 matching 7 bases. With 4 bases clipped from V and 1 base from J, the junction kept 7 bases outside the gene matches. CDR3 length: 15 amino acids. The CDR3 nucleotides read TGTGCCAGCAGTTCACCTAACAGGGGTTCCTACGAGCAGTACTTC. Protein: CASSSPNRGSYEQYF.

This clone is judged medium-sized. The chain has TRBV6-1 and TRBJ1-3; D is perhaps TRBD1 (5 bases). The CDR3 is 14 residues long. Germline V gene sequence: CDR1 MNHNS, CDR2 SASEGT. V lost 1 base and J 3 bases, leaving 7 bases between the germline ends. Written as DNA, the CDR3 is TGTGCCAGCAGTGAAGGACAGCGTGGAAACACCATATATTTT. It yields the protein CASSEGQRGNTIYF.

CDR3 nucleotides: TGCAGTGCGCTATCTAGCGGGAGGGCCTACGAGCAGTACTTC. It encodes CSALSSGRAYEQYF. The V call is TRBV20-1, the J call TRBJ2-7; TRBD2 matches 12 bases. V lost 6 bases to trimming and J lost 2 bases; unmatched junction nucleotides: 5. Germline loops: CDR1 DFQATT, CDR2 SNEGSKA (reference sequence). The CDR3 is 14 amino acids.

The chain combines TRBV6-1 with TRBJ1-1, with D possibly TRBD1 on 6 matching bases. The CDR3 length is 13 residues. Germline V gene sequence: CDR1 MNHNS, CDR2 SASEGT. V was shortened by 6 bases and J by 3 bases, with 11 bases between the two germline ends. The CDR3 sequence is CASRGAGDTEAFF. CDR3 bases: TGTGCCAGCAGGGGGGCCGGGGACACTGAAGCTTTCTTT.

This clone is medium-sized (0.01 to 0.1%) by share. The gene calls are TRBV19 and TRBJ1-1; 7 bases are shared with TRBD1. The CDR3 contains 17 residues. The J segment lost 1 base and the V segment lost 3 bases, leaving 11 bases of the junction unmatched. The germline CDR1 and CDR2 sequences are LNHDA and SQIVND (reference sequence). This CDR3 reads CASSMEEQGGWNTEAFF. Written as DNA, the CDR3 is TGTGCCAGTAGTATGGAGGAGCAGGGGGGGTGGAACACTGAAGCTTTCTTT.

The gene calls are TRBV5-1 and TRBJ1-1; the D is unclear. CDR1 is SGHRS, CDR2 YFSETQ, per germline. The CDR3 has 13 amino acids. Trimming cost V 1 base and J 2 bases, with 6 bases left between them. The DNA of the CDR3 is TGCGCCAGCAGCTTGACTGATAACACTGAAGCTTTCTTT. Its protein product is CASSLTDNTEAFF.

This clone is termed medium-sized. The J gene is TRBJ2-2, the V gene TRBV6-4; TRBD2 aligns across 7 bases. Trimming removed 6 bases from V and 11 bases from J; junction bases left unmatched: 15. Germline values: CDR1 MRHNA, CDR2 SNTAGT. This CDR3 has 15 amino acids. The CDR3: CASSKTSGEGSELFF. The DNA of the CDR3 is TGTGCCAGCAGCAAAACGTCCGGGGAGGGATCAGAGCTGTTTTTT.